Sequencing of this T cell receptor (beta chain) was carried out in a study of T-cell reconstitution after alpha-beta-depleted transplantation in children. The CDR3 runs to 14 residues. V gave up 6 bases and J gave up 1 base, with 14 bases separating them. CDR1 is DFQATT, CDR2 SNEGSKA, per germline (reference sequence). Preparing the TCRbeta library involved the use of unique molecular identifiers. TCRdb processed the PCR reads anew with MiXCR; each CDR3 protein has one entry. This sample yields 640,000 or so distinct CDR3 sequences, of which around 17% are seen a single time; approximately 1.1% belongs to the top ten.

This receptor was identified in a human donor who donated a stem cell graft to a child with acute myeloid leukemia. Sequenced here: PBMCs from the stem cell graft donor, sampled from the stem cell graft. The rearrangement links TRBV20-1 to TRBJ2-3, with D possibly being TRBD1 or TRBD2 (6 bases each). The CDR3 region has the DNA TGCAGTGCGATGGGGGGCCAAGGCACAGATACGCAGTATTTT. Translation gives CSAMGGQGTDTQYF.